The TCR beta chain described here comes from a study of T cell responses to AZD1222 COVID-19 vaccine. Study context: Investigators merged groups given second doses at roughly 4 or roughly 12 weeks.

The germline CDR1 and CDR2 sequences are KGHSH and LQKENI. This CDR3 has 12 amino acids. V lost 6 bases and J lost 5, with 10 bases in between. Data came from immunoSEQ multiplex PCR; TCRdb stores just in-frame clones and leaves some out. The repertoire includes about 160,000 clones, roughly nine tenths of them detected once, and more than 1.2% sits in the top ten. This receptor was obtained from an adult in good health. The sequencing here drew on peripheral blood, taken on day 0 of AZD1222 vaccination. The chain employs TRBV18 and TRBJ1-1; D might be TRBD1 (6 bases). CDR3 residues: CASSPDRTEAFF. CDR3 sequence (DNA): TGTGCCAGCTCGCCGGACAGAACTGAAGCTTTCTTT.